These 22 T cell receptor beta chains came from one sample sequenced in a study of CD8 T cells in ankylosing spondylitis. TCRdb passed the 5' RACE reads through MiXCR, listing each CDR3 protein once. The table has 36,000 or so distinct CDR3 sequences, around 6.2% seen once. The specimen sequenced was blood, either unsorted or a sorted T cell fraction (not recorded which). The receptor set was obtained from a male donor with ankylosing spondylitis or in good health (not recorded which).

Ten or more counts support this clonotype. The rearrangement joins TRBV10-3 to TRBJ2-3, with D possibly called TRBD1 or TRBD2 (5 bases each). Germline V gene sequence: CDR1 ENHRY, CDR2 SYGVKD. V lost 7 bases to trimming and J lost 2 bases, with 13 bases between them. CDR3 length: 14 amino acids. The CDR3 reads CAITRDLYTDTQYF. CDR3 in DNA: TGTGCCATCACGAGGGACCTATACACAGATACGCAGTATTTT.

This clonotype was recorded at least ten times. The chain couples TRBV12-3 or TRBV12-4 to TRBJ1-6; TRBD1 matches 9 bases. V was clipped by 6 bases and J by 10 bases; unmatched bases: 16. The CDR3 contains 17 residues. The CDR3 is CASSKRTGGVLGSPLHF. The CDR3 DNA reads TGTGCCAGCAGCAAACGCACAGGGGGCGTTTTGGGCTCACCCCTCCACTTT.

This clonotype was seen at least ten times. V and J are TRBV29-1 and TRBJ2-1; the D is unclear. Per the germline V gene, CDR1 is SQVTM and CDR2 is ANQGSEA. There are 12 residues in the CDR3. The V end was cut by 2 bases, the J end by 9 bases, with 11 bases between. The CDR3 DNA reads as TGCAGCGTTGAAAGAGGAGCAGGTGAGCAGTTCTTC. As protein: CSVERGAGEQFF.

The chain recombines TRBV28 with TRBJ2-1; D is undetermined. The germline V gene has CDR1 MDHEN and CDR2 SYDVKM. V gave up 3 bases and J gave up 7 bases, with 13 bases separating them. The CDR3 is made up of 14 amino acids. The CDR3 loop reads CASSLVYGHNEQFF. The DNA for the CDR3 is TGTGCCAGCAGTTTGGTTTATGGTCATAATGAGCAGTTCTTC.

This clonotype was recorded only once. The chain links TRBV29-1 to TRBJ2-2, with unresolved D. Trimming stripped 3 bases from V and 1 base from J, with 6 bases between. From germline, CDR1 is SQVTM and CDR2 ANQGSEA. The CDR3 is made up of 13 amino acids. The chain's CDR3 is CSVEYQNTGELFF. CDR3 nucleotides: TGCAGCGTTGAGTATCAGAACACCGGGGAGCTGTTTTTT.

There are many counts of this clonotype. The chain recombines TRBV18 with TRBJ2-3, with D maybe TRBD2 (5 bases). Trimming took off 2 bases at V and 5 bases at J, with 11 bases between the two ends. This CDR3 has 14 residues. The V gene's germline CDR1 is KGHSH and CDR2 LQKENI. The CDR3 region has the DNA TGTGCCAGCTCACCATCGATGGCGGGAGATACGCAGTATTTT. Translating gives CASSPSMAGDTQYF. The variable domain in full, with the rest retrieved from reference TRBV18 and TRBJ2-3, is NAGVMQNPRHLVRRRGQEARLRCSPMKGHSHVYWYRQLPEEGLKFMVYLQKENIIDESGMPKERFSAEFPKEGPSILRIQQVVRGDSAAYFCASSPSMAGDTQYFGPGTRLTVL.

This clonotype was recorded many times. This chain's CDR3 is CASSWTGANGYTF. CDR3 bases: TGTGCCAGCAGCTGGACAGGGGCTAATGGCTACACCTTC. The V gene is TRBV5-4, the J gene TRBJ1-2; 9 nucleotides match TRBD1. CDR1 and CDR2 (germline): SGHNT, YYREEE (reference sequence). The V gene end was trimmed by 3 bases and the J gene end by 6 bases; junction bases not matched to a gene: 3. CDR3 length equals 13 residues.

This clonotype was picked up many times. The V and J genes are TRBV12-3 or TRBV12-4 and TRBJ2-6, with D hard to call. Trimming removed 6 bases at V and 2 bases at J, with 8 bases between. The CDR3 runs 14 residues. In nucleotides, the CDR3 is TGTGCCAGCAGCCTAGGAGCTGGGGCCAACGTCCTGACTTTC. This gives the protein CASSLGAGANVLTF.

This clonotype has at least ten counts. The rearrangement joins TRBV19 to TRBJ2-6, with D possibly TRBD2 on 8 matching bases. CDR3 length equals 19 residues. V gave up 5 bases and J gave up 0 bases, with 20 bases separating them. CDR1 is LNHDA and CDR2 is SQIVND in the germline V gene (reference sequence). Here the CDR3 DNA reads TGTGCCAGTAGTCGTAGCGGGACAGCTAAACACTCTGGGGCCAACGTCCTGACTTTC. It encodes CASSRSGTAKHSGANVLTF.

This clonotype showed up many times. This chain joins TRBV5-1 and TRBJ2-7; the match to TRBD2 covers 11 bases. V dropped 3 bases and J dropped 0; count of bases not matched to a gene: 2. CDR3 length: 15 residues. Germline lookup yields CDR1 SGHRS and CDR2 YFSETQ. The DNA of the CDR3 is TGCGCCAGCAGCTCGACTAGCGGGGCCTCCTACGAGCAGTACTTC. This encodes CASSSTSGASYEQYF. The whole variable domain, remainder taken from reference TRBV5-1 and TRBJ2-7, is KAGVTQTPRYLIKTRGQQVTLSCSPISGHRSVSWYQQTPGQGLQFLFEYFSETQRNKGNFPGRFSGRQFSNSRSEMNVSTLELGDSALYLCASSSTSGASYEQYFGPGTRLTVT.

Ten or more counts support this clonotype. CDR3 nucleotide sequence: TGCGCCAGCAGCTCCCGAGATTACTATGGCTACACCTTC. This gives the protein CASSSRDYYGYTF. The chain employs TRBV4-1 and TRBJ1-2; no firm D call. Trimming shortened V by 5 bases and J by 3 bases, and 10 bases separated the two germline ends. The CDR3 length is 13 residues. Germline V gene lookup returns CDR1 MGHRA and CDR2 YSYEKL.

This clonotype was detected ten times or more. The junction does not match germline at one end; this may be a read error. This sequence joins TRBV7-2 and TRBJ1-2; no reliable D call. The CDR3 is 11 residues long. Germline V gene lookup returns CDR1 SGHTA and CDR2 FQGNSA. CDR3 sequence (DNA): TGTGCCAGCAGCTCATTCCGGGCCCCAATCTTC. The encoded protein is CASSSFRAPIF.

This clonotype was counted many times. The CDR3 loop reads CASSSAGLVDEQYF. The DNA of the CDR3 is TGCGCCAGCAGCTCGGCGGGACTAGTAGACGAGCAGTACTTC. The chain employs TRBV5-1 and TRBJ2-7, with 8 nucleotides matching TRBD2. The CDR3 runs to 14 residues. The germline gives CDR1 SGHRS, CDR2 YFSETQ. Trimming at V came to 3 bases and at J to 5 bases, leaving 7 bases not matched to a gene.

This clonotype was detected many times. The V call is TRBV12-3 or TRBV12-4, the J call TRBJ1-5; 9 bases fit TRBD1. J lost 4 bases, V lost 6 bases, and 1 base had no gene match. The CDR3 extends over 13 amino acids. CDR3 amino acids: CASRGTGNQPQHF. The CDR3 region has the DNA TGTGCCAGCAGGGGGACAGGGAATCAGCCCCAGCATTTT.

This clonotype was seen ten or more times. The chain uses TRBV29-1 and TRBJ2-3; D possibly corresponds to TRBD2 (6 bases). This CDR3 is built from 14 residues. Germline V lookup: CDR1 SQVTM, CDR2 ANQGSEA. V shed 3 bases and J shed 4 bases, with 14 bases lying between them. The CDR3 bases are TGCAGCGTTGACGAGGGAGGAGAAGCAGATACGCAGTATTTT. Protein: CSVDEGGEADTQYF.

This clonotype has at least ten counts. This sequence joins TRBV29-1 and TRBJ2-7, with a possible D match to TRBD2 (5 bases). Germline CDR1 reads SQVTM; CDR2 reads ANQGSEA. Trimming left V 7 bases short and J 0 bases short, with 10 bases between. The CDR3 runs to 12 residues. CDR3 residues: CSAIRGSYEQYF. Here the CDR3 DNA reads TGCAGCGCCATTCGGGGCTCCTACGAGCAGTACTTC.

This clonotype was seen at least ten times. The V gene is TRBV3-1, the J gene TRBJ2-3, with 11 bases that match TRBD2. Germline CDR1 is LGHDT and CDR2 is YNNKEL (reference sequence). With 3 bases clipped from V and 4 bases from J, the junction kept 3 bases outside the gene matches. The CDR3 runs 15 residues. CDR3 coding DNA: TGTGCCAGCAGCCAGGGACTAGCGGATTCAGATACGCAGTATTTT. It is translated as CASSQGLADSDTQYF.

This clonotype was seen ten or more times. The V and J genes are TRBV6-2 or TRBV6-3 and TRBJ1-5; perhaps TRBD1 as D (5 bases). The CDR3 contains 11 residues. Between the trimmed V and J ends, which lost 5 bases and 12 bases, there was a span of 11 bases. Germline CDR1 and CDR2: MNHEY and SVGEGT. The CDR3 region is CASSRDYDQHF. The CDR3 DNA follows: TGTGCCAGCAGTAGGGACTATGACCAGCATTTT.

Ten or more counts support this clonotype. The CDR3 region is CASSLGQGVYNEQFF. CDR3 in DNA: TGTGCCAGCAGCTTGGGACAGGGCGTATACAATGAGCAGTTCTTC. The chain links TRBV5-5 to TRBJ2-1; 7 bases line up with TRBD1. CDR3 length: 15 residues. Losses at the gene ends were 0 bases for V and 4 bases for J; bases not matched to a gene: 4. Germline V gene data show CDR1 as SGHKS and CDR2 as YYEKEE (reference sequence).

This clonotype has ten or more counts. The chain is built from TRBV4-1 and TRBJ2-7; D possibly matches TRBD1 or TRBD2 (5 bases each). The length of the CDR3 is 15 residues. Trimming left V 1 base short and J 3 bases short, with 13 bases between. Looked up from germline, CDR1 is MGHRA and CDR2 is YSYEKL. For the CDR3, the DNA is TGCGCCAGCAGCCAAGGGGACGCGCTGAACTACGAGCAGTACTTC. This translates into CASSQGDALNYEQYF.

Worth noting for this clonotype: One base away lies a much larger clone, so this may be a sequencing read error. V gene TRBV12-3 or TRBV12-4 combines with J gene TRBJ2-5; 7 bases are shared with TRBD2. The CDR3 is 15 residues long. The CDR3 spells CTSSPAGLIQETQYF. The CDR3, as DNA: TGTACCAGCAGCCCAGCGGGATTGATTCAAGAGACCCAGTACTTC.

This clonotype occurred many times. V is TRBV5-1 and J is TRBJ1-1; 7 bases fit TRBD1. The CDR3 spans 17 residues. V was pared by 5 bases and J by 1 base, with 14 bases of the junction left unmatched. Germline CDR1 and CDR2: SGHRS and YFSETQ. This chain's CDR3 is CASSRIGGGVWNTEAFF. The CDR3 nucleotides read TGCGCCAGCAGTCGAATAGGAGGGGGCGTTTGGAACACTGAAGCTTTCTTT.